This TCR beta chain was found in a study of neurological immune-mediated disorders (dated by TCRdb to the late 2010s). Describing the broader study: Peripheral blood TCR-beta repertoires from HTLV-I-associated myelopathy (HAM/TSP) patients, multiple sclerosis patients and healthy controls were compared by UMI-based sequencing. The roughly 100 TCR-beta libraries covered PBMC samples along with longitudinal samples, technical triplicates, and paired sorted CD4+ and CD8+ T-cell subsets. The cohort comprised 68 subjects: about 14 HAM/TSP patients, approximately 34 multiple sclerosis patients and around 20 healthy controls. Beyond this particular receptor, the publication reports: No identical CDR3 amino acid sequences were shared among expanded clones across subjects, suggesting private TCR-beta repertoires in all groups. TCR clonal expansion was highest in HAM/TSP patients and lowest in MS patients, with MS patients falling below even healthy controls.

To synthesize cDNA, template-switch 5'RACE was performed with a primer carrying a 10-nucleotide random unique molecular identifier so that each TCR transcript was tagged. Over 160 million TCR-beta sequences, covering 15-18 subjects, were produced in each sequencing run. The RNeasy kit was used to extract total RNA. The KAPA Real-time Library Amplification kit was used to amplify TCR-beta VDJ regions with primers for the TCR constant region and the 5'RACE anchor. Sample indexes and Illumina adaptors were added in a first PCR, after which library yield was increased in a second PCR. After purification with Ampure beads, the TCR product of roughly 650 bp was size-selected on a 2% E-gel SizeSelection system. Before pooling, libraries had their quality checked on a Bioanalyzer, their concentration measured with Qubit, and their quantity determined with the Kapa Library Quantification kit. Paired-end 2 x 150 bp sequencing of the libraries was performed on an Illumina HiSeq 2500. To increase sequence diversity, roughly 24-32% phiX was spiked into each library pool. On the study's bioinformatics: Quality-filtered reads were processed with the UMI-based MiGEC pipeline, and over 75% of raw TCR sequences were removed by the MiGEC pipeline during error correction. IMGT germline references were used for aligning VDJ genes, and each clonotype was defined as a unique CDR3 amino acid sequence together with its V-J genes. Clonal expansion, Shannon diversity, and CDR3 relatedness (CalcPairwiseDistances, ClusterSamples) were evaluated with VDJtools, and phylogenetic trees were built with CLCbio workbench. Clones with at least 8 unique UMIs were defined as expanded, with this threshold being based on coefficient-of-variation modelling across technical triplicates. Through fastp at Q25 and MiXCR, TCRdb rebuilt clones from the public reads, retaining in-frame beta chains. Rows matching on CDR3 protein sequence are summarized as one entry with the most common DNA and genes. TCRdb's processing, not the authors' own work, is the source of the V and J calls. The sample contains 33,000 or so distinct CDR3 sequences, almost 7.5% of them found a single time. Roughly 4.4% of the sample rests with the top ten.

Blood bank volunteers in Maryland, USA served as the healthy controls. For unsorted PBMC libraries, 2 million PBMCs were used after storage in RNAlater at -80 degrees C until RNA extraction. Peripheral blood underwent Ficoll-Hypaque density gradient centrifugation to isolate PBMCs, which were then cryopreserved in liquid nitrogen. This clonotype showed up many times. Its recognized antigen is unknown. Per-base qualities were not stored, and no clone one base away is much larger. The specimen was PBMCs. The sequence came from a woman in her 40s in good health.

The CDR3 loop reads CASSHDGQGRNQPQHF. At the DNA level, the sequence is TGCGCCAGCAGCCATGACGGACAGGGTCGGAATCAGCCCCAGCATTTT. The sequence joins TRBV4-1 to TRBJ1-5; TRBD1 aligns with 8 central bases. The germline V gene specifies MGHRA as CDR1 and YSYEKL as CDR2. V and J are trimmed by 3 bases and 4 bases, and the gene matches miss 8 bases of the junction. From cysteine to phenylalanine, the CDR3 is 16 amino acids long. Here the CDR3 DNA is all that survives: 48 bases in frame from base 1.